The rows below give T cell receptor beta chains drawn from one sample of a study of PD-1 blockade in classical Hodgkin lymphoma. Sequenced by immunoSEQ multiplex PCR; TCRdb stores in-frame clones only, minus some. The data contain 13,000 to 15,000 clones, about four fifths of them singletons. This sample comprised peripheral blood mononuclear cells (PBMCs), obtained at baseline. These receptor sequences come from a human donor with classical Hodgkin lymphoma. The CDR3 runs from the conserved cysteine through the conserved F or W. The D gene is left open where the match is weak. Size is stated for part of the rows, as once, few or many counts, or as a class when the clone is expanded.

abundance: .; j_gene: TRBJ2-3; d_gene: .; v_gene: TRBV27; CDR3nt: TGTGCCAGCAGTTTAACCCCGATAGCCCATACGCAGTATTTT; CDR3aa: CASSLTPIAHTQYF
abundance: medium-sized; j_gene: TRBJ2-1; d_gene: TRBD2; v_gene: TRBV19; CDR3nt: TGTGCCAGTAGTATAGCGGGAGGTGACAATGAGCAGTTCTTC; CDR3aa: CASSIAGGDNEQFF
abundance: .; j_gene: TRBJ2-5; d_gene: .; v_gene: TRBV15; CDR3nt: TGTGCCACCAGCAGAGACAGACAAGAGACCCAGTACTTC; CDR3aa: CATSRDRQETQYF
abundance: .; j_gene: TRBJ2-5; d_gene: TRBD2; v_gene: TRBV27; CDR3nt: TGTGCCAGCAGTACCCTAGCGGGGGGGCAAGAGACCCAGTACTTC; CDR3aa: CASSTLAGGQETQYF
abundance: .; j_gene: TRBJ2-3; d_gene: .; v_gene: TRBV27; CDR3nt: TGTGCCAGCAGAGGTTTCAGTGCAGATACGCAGTATTTT; CDR3aa: CASRGFSADTQYF
abundance: .; j_gene: TRBJ2-3; d_gene: TRBD1; v_gene: TRBV27; CDR3nt: TGTGCCAGCAGTCCTGACAGGGGGCTGGGCACAGATACGCAGTATTTT; CDR3aa: CASSPDRGLGTDTQYF
abundance: .; j_gene: TRBJ1-1; d_gene: .; v_gene: TRBV18; CDR3nt: TGTGCCAGCTCACCAACACTCTCAGCGACGGGGAACACTGAAGCTTTCTTT; CDR3aa: CASSPTLSATGNTEAFF
abundance: few; j_gene: TRBJ1-1; d_gene: .; v_gene: TRBV7-8; CDR3nt: TGTGCCAGCAGCCCACCGGGGCCGGACACTGAAGCTTTCTTT; CDR3aa: CASSPPGPDTEAFF
abundance: .; j_gene: TRBJ2-3; d_gene: TRBD2; v_gene: TRBV6-6; CDR3nt: TGTGCCAGCAGTTCACGTCTAGCGGGGGGCACAGATACGCAGTATTTT; CDR3aa: CASSSRLAGGTDTQYF
abundance: .; j_gene: TRBJ2-3; d_gene: .; v_gene: TRBV10-3; CDR3nt: TGTGCCATCAGTGAGCAAACAGATACGCAGTATTTT; CDR3aa: CAISEQTDTQYF
abundance: once; j_gene: TRBJ2-1; d_gene: TRBD1; v_gene: TRBV29-1; CDR3nt: TGCAGCGTTGCGACAGGGGGCCTGATCCCGAATGAGCAGTTCTTC; CDR3aa: CSVATGGLIPNEQFF
abundance: .; j_gene: TRBJ2-5; d_gene: .; v_gene: TRBV7-7; CDR3nt: TGTGCCAGCAGCTTGGAAGGGGGGTCTAGCGAGACCCAGTACTTC; CDR3aa: CASSLEGGSSETQYF
abundance: few; j_gene: TRBJ2-7; d_gene: .; v_gene: TRBV18; CDR3nt: TGTGCCAGCTCTTTTACAGGCGCATACGAGCAGTACTTC; CDR3aa: CASSFTGAYEQYF
abundance: .; j_gene: TRBJ1-2; d_gene: .; v_gene: TRBV5-1; CDR3nt: TGCGCCAGCAGCCCCCGGGACGGCTATGGCTACACCTTC; CDR3aa: CASSPRDGYGYTF
abundance: .; j_gene: TRBJ1-2; d_gene: .; v_gene: TRBV5-1; CDR3nt: TGCGCCAGCACCCTGTTAGGGGGGGCCCCCCTCTATGGCTACACCTTC; CDR3aa: CASTLLGGAPLYGYTF
abundance: .; j_gene: TRBJ2-7; d_gene: .; v_gene: TRBV7-2; CDR3nt: TGTGCCAGCAGCGCTTCATGGGGGCGAGACGAGCAGTACTTC; CDR3aa: CASSASWGRDEQYF
abundance: medium-sized; j_gene: TRBJ2-7; d_gene: TRBD2; v_gene: TRBV6-5; CDR3nt: TGTGCCAGCAGTTACTTCGCTAGCGGGGGCTACGAGCAGTACTTC; CDR3aa: CASSYFASGGYEQYF
abundance: .; j_gene: TRBJ2-7; d_gene: TRBD1; v_gene: TRBV27; CDR3nt: TGTGCCAGCAGTTTATTTTTAGGCAGGGGGCTGTACGAGCAGTACTTC; CDR3aa: CASSLFLGRGLYEQYF
abundance: .; j_gene: TRBJ2-3; d_gene: .; v_gene: TRBV19; CDR3nt: TGTGCCAGTACCTTCCTCCCGGGCACAGATACGCAGTATTTT; CDR3aa: CASTFLPGTDTQYF
abundance: .; j_gene: TRBJ2-2; d_gene: .; v_gene: TRBV18; CDR3nt: TGTGCCAGCTCACCGAAACAGTATACCGGGGAGCTGTTTTTT; CDR3aa: CASSPKQYTGELFF
abundance: .; j_gene: TRBJ2-7; d_gene: TRBD2; v_gene: TRBV7-9; CDR3nt: TGTGCCAGCAGCGCAGGACTAGCGGGGGTCTACGAGCAGTACTTC; CDR3aa: CASSAGLAGVYEQYF
abundance: few; j_gene: TRBJ2-7; d_gene: .; v_gene: TRBV10-3; CDR3nt: TGTGCCATCAGTCGAGCGGACAGAAACTACGAGCAGTACTTC; CDR3aa: CAISRADRNYEQYF
abundance: .; j_gene: TRBJ2-7; d_gene: .; v_gene: TRBV27; CDR3nt: TGTGCCAGCAGTTTTTTAGGGACCTCCTACGAGCAGTACTTC; CDR3aa: CASSFLGTSYEQYF
abundance: .; j_gene: TRBJ1-4; d_gene: TRBD1; v_gene: TRBV7-9; CDR3nt: TGTGCCAGCAGCTCGGGACAGGGTGTGGGAAATGAAAAACTGTTTTTT; CDR3aa: CASSSGQGVGNEKLFF
abundance: once; j_gene: TRBJ2-3; d_gene: .; v_gene: TRBV7-8; CDR3nt: TGTGCCAGCAGCTTATTCCAGGGAGAGGTCACAGATACGCAGTATTTT; CDR3aa: CASSLFQGEVTDTQYF
abundance: .; j_gene: TRBJ2-5; d_gene: .; v_gene: TRBV19; CDR3nt: TGTGCCAGTAGTGGGCAGGACTTGGCCCAAGAGACCCAGTACTTC; CDR3aa: CASSGQDLAQETQYF
abundance: once; j_gene: TRBJ1-2; d_gene: .; v_gene: TRBV25-1; CDR3nt: TGTGCCAGCAGTGAATCGGGAAGGGGCTCAAGCTATGGCTACACCTTC; CDR3aa: CASSESGRGSSYGYTF
abundance: once; j_gene: TRBJ1-2; d_gene: TRBD1; v_gene: TRBV10-3; CDR3nt: TGTGCCACTCGGACAGGGAATGAGCAGGGCTACACCTTC; CDR3aa: CATRTGNEQGYTF
abundance: .; j_gene: TRBJ2-1; d_gene: TRBD1; v_gene: TRBV7-3; CDR3nt: TGTGCCAGCAGCCAACCGGGACAGAACTACAATGAGCAGTTCTTC; CDR3aa: CASSQPGQNYNEQFF
abundance: .; j_gene: TRBJ2-5; d_gene: .; v_gene: TRBV5-6; CDR3nt: TGTGCCAGCAGCCCCAGGAGCTGGTACCAAGAGACCCAGTACTTC; CDR3aa: CASSPRSWYQETQYF
abundance: .; j_gene: TRBJ2-7; d_gene: .; v_gene: TRBV4-2; CDR3nt: TGTGCCAGCAGCCAAGGAAGCGAGGCAGCGGAGCCCTACGAGCAGTACTTC; CDR3aa: CASSQGSEAAEPYEQYF